Each of the 28 T cell receptor beta chains below was sequenced from the same sample in a study of CD8 T cell repertoires and HIV-1 epitope variants. Which antigens these TCRs recognize remains unknown. Produced via immunoSEQ multiplex PCR; TCRdb's table is partial and in-frame only. Found here are roughly 6,800 clones, about 60% of them singletons; the top ten hold around 40%. Sequencing used cultured CD8+ T cells derived from PBMCs. Source of these receptors: a male donor with HIV.

The chain couples TRBV9 to TRBJ2-5; D possibly matches TRBD1 or TRBD2 (5 bases each). Deletions cut 0 bases from V and 3 bases from J, with 6 bases between. Germline values: CDR1 SGDLS, CDR2 YYNGEE. CDR3 length: 13 residues. The chain's CDR3 is CASSVGGKETQYF. CDR3 nucleotide sequence: TGTGCCAGCAGCGTAGGGGGGAAAGAGACCCAGTACTTC.

This clone ranks as medium-sized. The chain couples TRBV7-8 to TRBJ2-2; TRBD1 matches 9 bases. The CDR3 length is 15 residues. J was trimmed by 4 bases and V by 3 bases; bases with no gene match: 3. Germline assignment: CDR1 SGHVS and CDR2 FQNEAQ. CDR3 protein: CASSLGTGLTGELFF. CDR3 sequence (DNA): TGTGCCAGCAGCTTGGGGACAGGGCTCACCGGGGAGCTGTTTTTT.

The rearrangement links TRBV2 to TRBJ2-3, with D maybe TRBD1 (7 bases). The CDR3 has 15 amino acids. Germline V gene sequence: CDR1 SNHLY, CDR2 FYNNEI. Trimming stripped 5 bases from V and 2 bases from J, with 14 bases between. CDR3 sequence: CASSYAGGHTDTQYF. The CDR3 DNA sequence: TGTGCCAGCAGTTACGCAGGGGGGCACACAGATACGCAGTATTTT.

In this sample, this clone turned up a few times. Here the CDR3 DNA reads TGCGCCAGCAGCTTGGCGGGACTAGGGGGCAATGAGCAGTTCTTC. Translating gives CASSLAGLGGNEQFF. The rearrangement joins TRBV5-1 to TRBJ2-1; 8 nucleotides line up with TRBD2. With V trimmed by 0 bases and J by 6 bases, 5 bases remained unmatched. The CDR3 runs 15 residues. Germline CDR1 and CDR2: SGHRS and YFSETQ.

V and J are TRBV27 and TRBJ2-4; TRBD2 matches at 14 bases. The germline gives CDR1 MNHEY, CDR2 SMNVEV (reference sequence). CDR3 length: 14 residues. Trimming at V came to 2 bases and at J to 12 bases, leaving 3 bases not matched to a gene. The CDR3 DNA is TGTGCCAGCAGTTTAGGGACTAGCGGGAGTAATCAGTACTTC. It encodes CASSLGTSGSNQYF.

This chain joins TRBV6-5 and TRBJ2-7, with a tentative D call TRBD1 (6 bases). Germline lookup yields CDR1 MNHEY and CDR2 SVGAGI. V gave up 10 bases and J gave up 4 bases, with 20 bases separating them. The length of the CDR3 is 14 residues. The DNA of the CDR3 is TGTGCCATTCACAGGGAAATCCTCTCTTACGAGCAGTACTTC. It yields the protein CAIHREILSYEQYF.

The rearrangement joins TRBV9 to TRBJ1-4; tentative D call: TRBD1 (5 bases). The CDR3 has 15 amino acids. The germline gives CDR1 SGDLS, CDR2 YYNGEE. Between the trimmed V and J ends, which lost 4 bases and 0 bases, there was a span of 10 bases. CDR3: CASSTSTATNEKLFF. The CDR3 DNA sequence: TGTGCCAGCAGCACTTCGACAGCAACTAATGAAAAACTGTTTTTT.

This clone was detected only a few times. V and J are TRBV7-8 and TRBJ1-1, with a weak D call TRBD1 (5 bases). CDR3 length equals 12 residues. V lost 8 bases to trimming and J lost 3 bases, with 10 bases between them. Germline V gene sequence: CDR1 SGHVS, CDR2 FQNEAQ. This CDR3 reads CASGGSDTEAFF. The CDR3 region has the DNA TGTGCCAGCGGGGGGTCTGACACTGAAGCTTTCTTT.

The genes are TRBV5-8 and TRBJ1-3; 7 positions match TRBD1. The V gene's germline CDR1 is SGHTS and CDR2 YDEGEE. Unmatched junction bases numbered 4, after V lost 2 bases and J lost 5 bases. There are 14 residues in the CDR3. The CDR3: CASSFPGQRNTIYF. The CDR3 DNA is TGTGCCAGCAGCTTCCCGGGACAGAGAAACACCATATATTTT. Drawing the rest from reference TRBV5-8 and TRBJ1-3, the complete variable domain is EAGVTQSPTHLIKTRGQQATLRCSPISGHTSVYWYQQALGLGLQFLLWYDEGEERNRGNFPPRFSGRQFPNYSSELNVNALELEDSALYLCASSFPGQRNTIYFGEGSWLTVV.

V and J are TRBV27 and TRBJ2-7; D might be TRBD1 or TRBD2, each matching 7 bases. This CDR3 has 15 residues. V lost 7 bases and J lost 3, with 19 bases in between. Per the germline V gene, CDR1 is MNHEY and CDR2 is SMNVEV (reference sequence). The CDR3 sequence is CASTPGGDSNYEQYF. DNA of the CDR3: TGTGCCAGCACTCCTGGGGGGGACAGCAACTACGAGCAGTACTTC.

The chain uses TRBV4-1 and TRBJ2-7; 10 bases align to TRBD2. Germline V lookup: CDR1 MGHRA, CDR2 YSYEKL. The CDR3 is 14 amino acids. The J segment lost 5 bases and the V segment lost 2 bases, leaving 3 bases of the junction unmatched. The chain's CDR3 is CASSQLAGDHEQYF. CDR3 sequence (DNA): TGCGCCAGCAGCCAACTAGCGGGAGACCACGAGCAGTACTTC.

Relative to its sample, this clone is large. This sequence joins TRBV4-2 and TRBJ1-2, with 7 bases aligning to TRBD1. This CDR3 has 15 amino acids. Looked up from germline, CDR1 is LGHNA and CDR2 is YNFKEQ. V was clipped by 4 bases and J by 7 bases; unmatched bases: 12. CDR3 sequence (DNA): TGTGCCAGCAGCCTAGGGGACAGCGGGAGGGGTGGCTACACCTTC. Encoded protein: CASSLGDSGRGGYTF.

In this sample, this clone turned up a few times. This same CDR3 is encoded by further DNA sequences in the sample. The chain has TRBV4-1 and TRBJ2-1; D unresolved. Trimming left V 4 bases short and J 7 bases short, with 5 bases between. Germline assignment: CDR1 MGHRA and CDR2 YSYEKL. CDR3 size: 11 residues. The CDR3 coding sequence is TGCGCCAGCAGCCTCGGGAATGAGCAGTTCTTC. Protein sequence: CASSLGNEQFF.

V and J are TRBV6-5 and TRBJ1-1; maybe TRBD1 (6 bases). The V gene's germline CDR1 is MNHEY and CDR2 SVGAGI. CDR3 length: 14 residues. V was shortened by 4 bases and J by 4 bases, with 13 bases between the two germline ends. The CDR3 loop reads CASSLNFRGTEAFF. DNA for the CDR3: TGTGCCAGCAGTTTAAATTTCAGGGGCACTGAAGCTTTCTTT.

This chain links TRBV5-5 with TRBJ2-7; 9 nucleotides align to TRBD2. V lost 0 bases and J lost 3; bases outside the gene matches: 7. This CDR3 has 16 amino acids. The germline V gene has CDR1 SGHKS and CDR2 YYEKEE (reference sequence). The CDR3 nucleotides are TGTGCCAGCAGCTTGGTGGCCAGCGGGGGGCTCTACGAGCAGTACTTC. Its translation: CASSLVASGGLYEQYF.

This clone is a singleton in its sample. The J gene is TRBJ2-7, the V gene TRBV9, with 7 bases matching TRBD1. V trimming: 0 bases; J trimming: 3 bases; junction bases outside the gene matches: 9. CDR3 length: 16 residues. Germline lookup yields CDR1 SGDLS and CDR2 YYNGEE. CDR3 DNA: TGTGCCAGCAGCGTAGATTTTCGGGACAGAGACTACGAGCAGTACTTC. The encoded protein is CASSVDFRDRDYEQYF.

This chain connects TRBV27 to TRBJ2-2; D is possibly TRBD1 (5 bases). V lost 4 bases, J lost 0 bases, and 12 bases lay in between. From germline, CDR1 is MNHEY and CDR2 SMNVEV (reference sequence). CDR3 length equals 16 residues. The CDR3: CASSSVGATNTGELFF. The CDR3 nucleotides are TGTGCCAGCAGTTCGGTAGGGGCAACGAACACCGGGGAGCTGTTTTTT.

This CDR3 reads CASSPGTDPKPSTDTQYF. The CDR3 DNA is TGCGCCAGCAGCCCGGGGACAGATCCGAAACCTAGCACAGATACGCAGTATTTT. This chain uses TRBV4-1 with TRBJ2-3, with 7 bases identical to TRBD1. There are 18 residues in the CDR3. Losses at the gene ends were 4 bases for V and 0 bases for J; bases not matched to a gene: 13. CDR1 is MGHRA and CDR2 is YSYEKL in the germline V gene.

Turning to this clone: One junction end does not reproduce the germline sequence, and a read error may be involved. The gene calls are TRBV29-1 and TRBJ2-5, with TRBD1 as a possible D gene (5 bases). Germline-derived CDR1 and CDR2 are SQVTM and ANQGSEA. This CDR3 is built from 11 residues. CDR3 loop: CSVEETETRYF. CDR3 coding DNA: TGCAGCGTCGAAGAGACAGAGACCCGGTACTTC. Full variable domain (missing parts from reference TRBV29-1 and TRBJ2-5): SAVISQKPSRDICQRGTSLTIQCQVDSQVTMMFWYRQQPGQSLTLIATANQGSEATYESGFVIDKFPISRPNLTFSTLTVSNMSPEDSSIYLCSVEETETRYFGPGTRLLVL.

The chain joins TRBV4-3 to TRBJ2-1; tentatively, D is TRBD2 (6 bases). The CDR3 has 14 residues. CDR1 is LGHNA, CDR2 YSLEER, per germline. V lost 1 base, J lost 3 bases, and 7 bases lay in between. The CDR3 region has the DNA TGCGCCAGCAGCCAAGGGGGGGACTACAATGAGCAGTTCTTC. Translation: CASSQGGDYNEQFF.

The CDR3 coding sequence is TGTGCCAGCAGTGACGCCCTAGGGGACACTGAAGCTTTCTTT. Protein sequence: CASSDALGDTEAFF. The chain combines TRBV2 with TRBJ1-1, with D possibly matching TRBD1 (5 bases). This CDR3 region has 14 residues. V dropped 3 bases and J dropped 3 bases, with 11 bases sitting between them. Germline CDR1 SNHLY, CDR2 FYNNEI. Drawing the rest from reference TRBV2 and TRBJ1-1, the complete variable domain is EPEVTQTPSHQVTQMGQEVILRCVPISNHLYFYWYRQILGQKVEFLVSFYNNEISEKSEIFDDQFSVERPDGSNFTLKIRSTKLEDSAMYFCASSDALGDTEAFFGQGTRLTVV.

This clone is classed as medium-sized (0.01 to 0.1%). The chain employs TRBV10-2 and TRBJ2-3; 9 bases line up with TRBD2. This CDR3 is 15 amino acids long. From germline, CDR1 is WSHSY and CDR2 SAAADI. V shed 3 bases, J shed 3 bases, and the junction held 4 bases outside the gene matches. The CDR3 coding sequence is TGCGCCAGCAGTGAAACGCTAGCGGGGACAGATACGCAGTATTTT. It specifies CASSETLAGTDTQYF.

The chain combines TRBV28 with TRBJ2-7, with D possibly being TRBD1 or TRBD2 (5 bases each). Between the trimmed V and J ends, which lost 6 bases and 7 bases, there was a span of 13 bases. There are 12 residues in the CDR3. Per germline, CDR1 MDHEN and CDR2 SYDVKM. CDR3 sequence: CASSSGAGEQYF. The CDR3 nucleotides read TGTGCCAGCAGCTCCGGGGCCGGTGAGCAGTACTTC.

The chain employs TRBV2 and TRBJ2-5; 10 bases map to TRBD2. V shed 6 bases, J shed 4 bases, and the junction held 5 bases outside the gene matches. The CDR3 has 14 amino acids. CDR1 SNHLY and CDR2 FYNNEI come from the germline V gene. CDR3 residues: CASSPSGSGETQYF. Written as DNA, the CDR3 is TGTGCCAGCAGCCCTAGCGGGAGTGGAGAGACCCAGTACTTC.

This chain links TRBV6-6 with TRBJ1-5, with 7 bases fitting TRBD1. This CDR3 comprises 13 residues. CDR1 MNHNY and CDR2 SVGAGI come from the germline V gene (reference sequence). J was trimmed by 6 bases and V by 8 bases; bases with no gene match: 7. The CDR3 sequence is CASATGSGQPQHF. The CDR3 nucleotides read TGTGCCAGCGCGACAGGGTCCGGTCAGCCCCAGCATTTT.

V usage is TRBV10-3 and J usage is TRBJ2-7; TRBD1 agrees at 8 bases. CDR1 is ENHRY and CDR2 is SYGVKD in the germline V gene. The junction had 5 bases not matched to a gene; V was cut back by 7 bases and J by 3 bases. This CDR3 is 13 amino acids long. The CDR3 bases are TGTGCCATCAATTCCGGACAGGGCTACGAGCAGTACTTC. Translated: CAINSGQGYEQYF.

The genes are TRBV4-3 and TRBJ2-7; no clear D gene. The germline CDR1 and CDR2 sequences are LGHNA and YSLEER. This CDR3 spans 8 amino acids. In DNA, the CDR3 is TGCGCCAGCAGCCAAGAGTCGGTC. It specifies CASSQESV.

The rearrangement uses TRBV11-1 and TRBJ2-1, with D perhaps TRBD2 (6 bases). Trimming pared 0 bases from V and 7 bases from J, leaving 13 bases between. Germline lookup yields CDR1 SGHAT and CDR2 FQDESV (reference sequence). The length of the CDR3 is 15 residues. In nucleotides, the CDR3 is TGTGCCAGCAGCTTAGCTAGGCTAGCGAGGAATGAGCAGTTCTTC. It encodes CASSLARLARNEQFF.